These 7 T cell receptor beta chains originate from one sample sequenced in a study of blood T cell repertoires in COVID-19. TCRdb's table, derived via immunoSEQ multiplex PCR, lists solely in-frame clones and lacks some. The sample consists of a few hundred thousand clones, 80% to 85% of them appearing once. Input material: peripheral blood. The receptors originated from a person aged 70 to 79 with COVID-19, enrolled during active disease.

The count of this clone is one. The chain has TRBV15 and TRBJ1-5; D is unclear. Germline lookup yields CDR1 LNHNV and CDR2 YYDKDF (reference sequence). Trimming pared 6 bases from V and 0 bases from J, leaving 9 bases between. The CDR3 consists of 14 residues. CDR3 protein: CATSSGYSNQPQHF. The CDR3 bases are TGTGCCACCAGTAGCGGATATAGCAATCAGCCCCAGCATTTT.

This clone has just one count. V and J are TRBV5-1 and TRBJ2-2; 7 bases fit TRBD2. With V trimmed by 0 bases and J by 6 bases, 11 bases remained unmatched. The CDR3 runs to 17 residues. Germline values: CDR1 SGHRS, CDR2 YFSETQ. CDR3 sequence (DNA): TGCGCCAGCAGCTTGGATTCCGGGAGGTCCAATTCCGGGGAGCTGTTTTTT. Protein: CASSLDSGRSNSGELFF.

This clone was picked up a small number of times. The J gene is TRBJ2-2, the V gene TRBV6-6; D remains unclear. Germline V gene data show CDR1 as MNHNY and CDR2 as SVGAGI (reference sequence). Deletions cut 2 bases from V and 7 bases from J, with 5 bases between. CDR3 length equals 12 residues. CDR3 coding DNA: TGTGCCAGCAGTTACCCCAGCGGGGAGCTGTTTTTT. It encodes CASSYPSGELFF.

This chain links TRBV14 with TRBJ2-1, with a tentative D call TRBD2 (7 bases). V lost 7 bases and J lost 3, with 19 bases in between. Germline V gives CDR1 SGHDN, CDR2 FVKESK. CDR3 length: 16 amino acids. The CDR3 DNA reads TGTGCCAGCACCACAATCGCGGGGGCCAACTACAATGAGCAGTTCTTC. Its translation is CASTTIAGANYNEQFF.

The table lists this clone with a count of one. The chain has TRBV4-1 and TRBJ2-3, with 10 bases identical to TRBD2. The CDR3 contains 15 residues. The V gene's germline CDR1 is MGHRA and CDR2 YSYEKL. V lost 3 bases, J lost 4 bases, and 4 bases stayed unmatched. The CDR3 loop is CASSHGTSVADTQYF. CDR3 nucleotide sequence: TGCGCCAGCAGCCACGGGACTAGCGTAGCAGATACGCAGTATTTT.

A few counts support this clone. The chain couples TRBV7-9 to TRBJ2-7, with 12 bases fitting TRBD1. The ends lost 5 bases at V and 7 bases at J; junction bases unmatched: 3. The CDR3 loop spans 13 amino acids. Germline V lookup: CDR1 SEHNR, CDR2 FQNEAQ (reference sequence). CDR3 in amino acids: CASSGTGGVEQYF. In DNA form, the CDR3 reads TGTGCCAGCAGCGGGACAGGGGGCGTGGAGCAGTACTTC.

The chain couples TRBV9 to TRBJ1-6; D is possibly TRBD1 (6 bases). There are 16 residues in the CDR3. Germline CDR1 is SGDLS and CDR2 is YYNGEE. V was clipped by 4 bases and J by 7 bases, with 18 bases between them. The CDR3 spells CASSPQPDSVNSPLHF. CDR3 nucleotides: TGTGCCAGCAGCCCACAACCGGACAGTGTGAATTCACCCCTCCACTTT.